This T cell receptor (beta chain) derives from a study of a mutant IDH1 vaccine in newly diagnosed glioma (dated by TCRdb to about 2021). As for the study more broadly: Of the roughly 31 treated patients, roughly 60% were male and around 40% were female, and the mean age was about 40 years. Peripheral blood was drawn at six visits: V03 (baseline), V05, V07, V10, V12 and V13. For exploratory analyses, longitudinal TCRB deep sequencing was carried out in about 25 treated patients wherever samples were available. Prior to enrollment, patients had been given standard therapy consisting of radiotherapy alone, temozolomide alone, or radiochemotherapy with temozolomide, with the combination given to most patients.

The library relied on the immunoSEQ multiplex PCR assay. Rearranged TCR beta chain sequences were amplified using the hsTCRB Kit according to the manufacturer's protocol. Sequencing of TCRB libraries was carried out on an Illumina MiSeq. The study's own analysis went as follows. The kit vendor's proprietary platform handled demultiplexing, trimming and gene mapping. Held by TCRdb, this immuneACCESS table contains in-frame sequences only and omits some clones. Under half of the omission traces to an unresolved V gene where checked; the cause of the rest is unknown. That table is the source of V, J and clone size, and D and trimming were worked out from the DNA. The sample yields about 66,000 clones; just over 85% were counted once. Around 3% of the sample rests with the top ten. In the germline V gene, CDR1 corresponds to SQVTM and CDR2 to ANQGSEA. Measured from the cysteine to the phenylalanine, the CDR3 is 14 residues long. The sequence is cut down to CDR3 DNA, 42 bases in frame from base 1. V and J lose 5 bases and 1 base, and a span of 14 bases separates them.

Overall results and qualifications from the work: PBMC samples for TCRB deep sequencing were selected based on availability. It was noted by the authors that analyses of patient blood samples could not be reproduced owing to sample limitations. Immune responses induced by the vaccine were seen in roughly 92% of patients across multiple MHC alleles. Pseudoprogression seemed to be unrelated to changes in the top peripheral T cell clonotypes found by TCRB sequencing.

Per the publication, the time point label means: baseline, week 1 (first vaccination visit). The treatment or condition label for this specimen denotes: pre-vaccination baseline after standard-of-care therapy. Donors had newly diagnosed WHO grade 3 or 4 IDH1-mutant astrocytomas with loss of nuclear ATRX. The samples were drawn from NOA16, a multicentre, single-arm, open-label phase I trial in Germany that tested a mutant IDH1 peptide vaccine in humans for the first time. Visit V03 blood draws served as the baseline sample for immunogenicity testing. Genomic DNA for TCRB sequencing was extracted from EDTA blood using the DNeasy Blood and Tissue Kit. Only one count was recorded for this clone. Its antigen target is currently unknown. The input lacks base qualities; no much larger clone sits a single base away.

The clonotype comes from a young man with glioma. The rearranged segments are TRBV29-1 and TRBJ1-1, with no confident D gene call. Sequenced material: PBMCs, taken from a glioma patient treated with radiotherapy, temozolomide or both. The CDR3 protein: CSVRPDTPNTEAFF. Here is the DNA: TGCAGCGTTCGACCAGACACACCGAACACTGAAGCTTTCTTT. With the portions outside the CDR3 filled from the reference TRBV29-1 and TRBJ1-1 genes, the complete variable region becomes SAVISQKPSRDICQRGTSLTIQCQVDSQVTMMFWYRQQPGQSLTLIATANQGSEATYESGFVIDKFPISRPNLTFSTLTVSNMSPEDSSIYLCSVRPDTPNTEAFFGQGTRLTVV.